This is a list of T cell receptor beta chains from one sample in a study of shared clonotypes between healthy human individuals. The protocol was immunoSEQ multiplex PCR, while the TCRdb copy is restricted to in-frame clones and leaves out a portion. The table records more than 2,000,000 clones, approximately 95% of them present only once. Sequenced material: naive CD4+ T cells from PBMCs. These receptor sequences come from a man in his late teens or twenties in good health. Some clones in this sample may be carry-over from other donors' samples. Both conserved end residues are part of each CDR3. A D gene is named only where the DNA matches it firmly. Some rows mark clone size as missing; the rest say once, few, many or name a class of expanded clone.

d_call j_call clone_size v_call cdr3_aa cdr3_nt
TRBD1 TRBJ2-3 - TRBV6-1 CASRNYRGTTDTQYF TGTGCCAGCAGGAATTACAGGGGAACCACAGATACGCAGTATTTT
- TRBJ2-7 - TRBV5-3 CARSSGPPLEQYF TGTGCCAGAAGCTCCGGGCCTCCCCTCGAGCAGTACTTC
- TRBJ2-1 - TRBV21-1 CASSKGPKLAGGPENFYNEQFF TGTGCCAGCAGCAAAGGGCCTAAACTAGCGGGAGGGCCCGAGAACTTCTACAATGAGCAGTTCTTC
TRBD1 TRBJ1-2 few TRBV28 CASSIPNRGLGLGYTF TGTGCCAGCAGTATCCCTAACAGGGGGCTTGGGTTGGGCTACACCTTC
- TRBJ2-1 - TRBV7-8 CASSSKGGWPGGFF TGTGCCAGCAGCTCCAAAGGGGGGTGGCCCGGCGGGTTCTTC
TRBD1 TRBJ1-1 - TRBV29-1 CSVEVQGARTFF TGCAGCGTTGAAGTTCAGGGGGCGAGGACTTTCTTT
- TRBJ2-7 - TRBV4-1 CASSLLGTSTYEQYF TGCGCCAGCAGCCTCCTGGGGACCTCAACCTACGAGCAGTACTTC
TRBD1 TRBJ1-1 few TRBV9 CASGGDRERNTEAFF TGTGCCAGCGGCGGGGACAGGGAGAGGAACACTGAAGCTTTCTTT
TRBD1 TRBJ1-4 - TRBV4-1 CASSQAETGRNEKLFF TGCGCCAGCAGCCAAGCCGAGACAGGGAGAAATGAAAAACTGTTTTTT
- TRBJ2-3 once TRBV6-1 CATLPHAASNTQYF TGTGCCACCCTCCCCCACGCCGCGTCGAATACGCAGTATTTT
- TRBJ2-5 - TRBV7-2 CASSLGGRRQETQYF TGTGCCAGCAGCTTAGGTGGCAGGAGGCAAGAGACCCAGTACTTC
- TRBJ2-1 - TRBV5-1 CASSLEISNEQFF TGCGCCAGCAGCTTGGAGATTTCCAATGAGCAGTTCTTC
- TRBJ2-2 - TRBV7-3 CASSLRPGNTGELFF TGTGCCAGCAGCTTAAGGCCGGGTAACACCGGGGAGCTGTTTTTT
- TRBJ1-1 - TRBV7-9 CASSLEVQISPEAFF TGTGCCAGCAGCTTAGAGGTCCAGATTTCTCCTGAAGCTTTCTTT
TRBD2 TRBJ2-7 - TRBV7-3 CASSLGGRTYEQYF TGTGCCAGCAGCTTGGGAGGGCGTACCTACGAGCAGTACTTC
- TRBJ2-2 - TRBV29-1 CSVERQGNTGELFF TGCAGCGTTGAGCGGCAAGGGAACACCGGGGAGCTGTTTTTT
TRBD1 TRBJ1-1 - TRBV19 CASRHPDRGKTEAFF TGTGCCAGTAGGCATCCTGACAGGGGCAAGACTGAAGCTTTCTTT
TRBD1 TRBJ1-6 - TRBV5-1 CASSLGPDRGFSPLHF TGCGCCAGCAGCCTTGGGCCCGACAGGGGTTTTTCACCCCTCCACTTT
TRBD2 TRBJ2-5 - TRBV15 CATSRDPSGQETQYF TGTGCCACCAGCAGAGATCCTAGCGGTCAAGAGACCCAGTACTTC
- TRBJ2-1 - TRBV5-4 CASSSFPDVWSGNEQFF TGTGCCAGCAGCTCATTCCCGGACGTATGGTCAGGCAATGAGCAGTTCTTC
- TRBJ2-1 - TRBV5-4 CASSFRTMGEQFF TGTGCCAGCAGCTTCAGGACAATGGGTGAGCAGTTCTTC
- TRBJ2-1 - TRBV7-3 CASSLSSGGEQFF TGTGCCAGCAGCTTATCGTCGGGGGGCGAGCAGTTCTTC
TRBD1 TRBJ2-1 - TRBV29-1 CSVERDREYNEQFF TGCAGCGTTGAAAGAGACAGGGAGTACAATGAGCAGTTCTTC
- TRBJ1-1 - TRBV5-4 CASTTSIGGTEAFF TGTGCCAGCACCACGTCTATAGGGGGCACTGAAGCTTTCTTT
TRBD1 TRBJ1-1 - TRBV11-1 CASSRDRDRREAFF TGTGCCAGCAGCCGAGACCGGGACAGACGAGAAGCTTTCTTT
- TRBJ2-7 - TRBV5-1 CASSLSSRANHEQYF TGCGCCAGCAGCTTGTCTTCTCGGGCCAACCACGAGCAGTACTTC
- TRBJ2-5 - TRBV6-5 CASSIGEGETQYF TGTGCCAGCAGTATAGGTGAGGGGGAGACCCAGTACTTC
- TRBJ2-2 once TRBV5-8 CASSLVSPNTGELFF TGTGCCAGCAGCTTGGTATCGCCGAACACCGGGGAGCTGTTTTTT
- TRBJ1-6 - TRBV6-6 CASSDTGFSPLHF TGTGCCAGCAGCGACACAGGGTTCTCACCCCTCCACTTT